Sequencing of this TCR beta chain was carried out in a study of early stage breast cancer tumors. The data were produced by immunoSEQ multiplex PCR, yet TCRdb's version contains in-frame clones alone and is incomplete. Found here are tens of thousands of clones, around 70% of them singletons; the top ten hold roughly 6.1%. V lost 4 bases to trimming and J lost 3 bases, with 7 bases between them. The CDR3 extends over 11 amino acids. Germline V gene lookup returns CDR1 SQVTM and CDR2 ANQGSEA. The sequenced sample consisted of blood. The clonotype originates from a person between 60 and 69 years old with breast cancer. The rearrangement uses TRBV29-1 and TRBJ2-7; D call uncertain. The CDR3 is CSVVQLYEQYF. CDR3 nucleotide sequence: TGCAGCGTTGTCCAACTCTACGAGCAGTACTTC.